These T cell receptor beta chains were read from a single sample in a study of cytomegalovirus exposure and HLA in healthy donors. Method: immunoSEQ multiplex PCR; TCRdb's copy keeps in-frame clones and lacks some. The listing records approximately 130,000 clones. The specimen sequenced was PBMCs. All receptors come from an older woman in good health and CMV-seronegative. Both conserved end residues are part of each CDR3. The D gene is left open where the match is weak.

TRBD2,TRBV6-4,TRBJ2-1,TGTGCCAGCAGTGCAAGTAGCGGGGGTAACTACAATGAGCAGTTCTTC,CASSASSGGNYNEQFF
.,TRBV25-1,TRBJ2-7,TGTGCCAGCACCCAAGGGGGGGGTTACGAGCAGTACTTC,CASTQGGGYEQYF
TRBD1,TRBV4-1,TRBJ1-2,TGCGCCAGCAGCCAAGACCCCGGACAGGGGTGGGATGGCTACACCTTC,CASSQDPGQGWDGYTF
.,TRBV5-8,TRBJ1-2,TGTGCCAGCAGCCCTCGGTCGGGGGGTTTTGCCTATGGCTACACCTTC,CASSPRSGGFAYGYTF
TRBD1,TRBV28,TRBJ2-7,TGTGCCAGCAGCCAAGCGGGACAGGGGGCCAGCGAGCAGTACTTC,CASSQAGQGASEQYF
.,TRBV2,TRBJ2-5,TGTGCCAGCAGCGGGATGTTCCAAGAGACCCAGTACTTC,CASSGMFQETQYF
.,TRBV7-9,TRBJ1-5,TGTGCCAGCAGCCCAGGACAGTACAATCAGCCCCAGCATTTT,CASSPGQYNQPQHF
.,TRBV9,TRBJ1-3,TGTGCCAGCAGCGTGGGCATGGACAGCCTCTCTGGAAACACCATATATTTT,CASSVGMDSLSGNTIYF
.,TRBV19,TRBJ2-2,TGTGCCAGTAGCCTACTACGAACCGGGGAGCTGTTTTTT,CASSLLRTGELFF
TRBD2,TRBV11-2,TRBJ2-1,TGTGCCAGCAGCTTGGGGTCCGGGACTAGCGGGGTATATGAGCAGTTCTTC,CASSLGSGTSGVYEQFF
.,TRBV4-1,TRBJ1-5,TGCGCCAGCAGCTCCGGACATAATCAGCCCCAGCATTTT,CASSSGHNQPQHF
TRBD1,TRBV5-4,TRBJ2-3,TGTGCCAGCAGCACGGACAGGGCACCCACAGATACGCAGTATTTT,CASSTDRAPTDTQYF
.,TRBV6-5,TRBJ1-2,TGTGCCAGCAGTTCGAATTTGATTAGCTCGGGCTACACCTTC,CASSSNLISSGYTF
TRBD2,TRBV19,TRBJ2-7,TGTGCCAGTTCAGGCGGGGGGCCTGGGTACGAGCAGTACTTC,CASSGGGPGYEQYF
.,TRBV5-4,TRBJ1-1,TGTGCCAGCAGCTTGCTAGGGGGATCGGGGAACACTGAAGCTTTCTTT,CASSLLGGSGNTEAFF
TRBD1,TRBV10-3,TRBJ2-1,TGTGCCATCAGAAAAACGGGACAGGACAACAATGAGCAGTTCTTC,CAIRKTGQDNNEQFF
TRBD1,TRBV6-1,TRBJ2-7,TGTGCCAGCAGTGGACAGAGACGACGACAGGGATGGGGTTCCTACGAGCAGTACTTC,CASSGQRRRQGWGSYEQYF
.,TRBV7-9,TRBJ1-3,TGTGCCAGCATTCGCGGTGGCCCACTTTCTGGAAACACCATATATTTT,CASIRGGPLSGNTIYF
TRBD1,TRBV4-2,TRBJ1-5,TGTGCCAGCAGCCCGGAGGCAGGGGGCGGCAATCAGCCCCAGCATTTT,CASSPEAGGGNQPQHF
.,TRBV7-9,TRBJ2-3,TGTGCCAGCAGCTTGTTCGGCACAGATACGCAGTATTTT,CASSLFGTDTQYF
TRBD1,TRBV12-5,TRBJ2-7,TGTGCTAGTGGTTTGGTACTAGGTAGGGGGCCCTACGAGCAGTACTTC,CASGLVLGRGPYEQYF
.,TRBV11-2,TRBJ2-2,TGTGCCAGCAGCCCCCAGACCGGGGAGCTGTTTTTT,CASSPQTGELFF
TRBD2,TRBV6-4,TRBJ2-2,TGTGCCAGCAGTGACTCAGCGGGGGGCTCCGGGGAGCTGTTTTTT,CASSDSAGGSGELFF
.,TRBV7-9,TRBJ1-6,TGTGCCAGCAGCCCAAGCGGGGCGAGGGATTCACCCCTCCACTTT,CASSPSGARDSPLHF
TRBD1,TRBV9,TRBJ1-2,TGTGCCAGCAGCCCTCACACACAGGGGTCTGCTGGCTACACCTTC,CASSPHTQGSAGYTF
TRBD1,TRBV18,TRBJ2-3,TGTGCCAGCTCACGACAGGGGACAATCACAGATACGCAGTATTTT,CASSRQGTITDTQYF
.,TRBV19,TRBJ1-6,TGTGCCAGTAGTCACAAGGGGGATTCACCCCTCCACTTT,CASSHKGDSPLHF
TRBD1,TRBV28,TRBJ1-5,TGTGCCAGCAAAGCAGGGGGCTATAGCAATCAGCCCCAGCATTTT,CASKAGGYSNQPQHF
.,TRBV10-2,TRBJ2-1,TGCGCCAGCAGTGTGGTTAGCGGAAACAATGAGCAGTTCTTC,CASSVVSGNNEQFF
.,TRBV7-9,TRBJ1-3,TGTGCCAGCAGCTTGACTTGGGGCGTCGGAAACACCATATATTTT,CASSLTWGVGNTIYF
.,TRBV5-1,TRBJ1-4,TGCGCCAGCAGCTTTCGGGGGGAATTAGCTAATGAAAAACTGTTTTTT,CASSFRGELANEKLFF